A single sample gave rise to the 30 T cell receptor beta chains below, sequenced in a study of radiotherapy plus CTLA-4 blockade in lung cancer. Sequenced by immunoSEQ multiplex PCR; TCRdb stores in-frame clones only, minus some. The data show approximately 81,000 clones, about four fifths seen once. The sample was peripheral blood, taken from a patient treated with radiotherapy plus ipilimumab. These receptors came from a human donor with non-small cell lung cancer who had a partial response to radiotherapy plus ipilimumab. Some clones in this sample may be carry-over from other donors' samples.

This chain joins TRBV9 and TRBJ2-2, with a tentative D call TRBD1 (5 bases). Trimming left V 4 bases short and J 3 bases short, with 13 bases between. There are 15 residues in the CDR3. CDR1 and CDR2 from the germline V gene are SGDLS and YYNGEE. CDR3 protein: CASSTQGADTGELFF. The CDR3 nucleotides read TGTGCCAGCAGCACGCAAGGGGCCGACACCGGGGAGCTGTTTTTT. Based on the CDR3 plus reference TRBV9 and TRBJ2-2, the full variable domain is DSGVTQTPKHLITATGQRVTLRCSPRSGDLSVYWYQQSLDQGLQFLIQYYNGEERAKGNILERFSAQQFPDLHSELNLSSLELGDSALYFCASSTQGADTGELFFGEGSRLTVL.

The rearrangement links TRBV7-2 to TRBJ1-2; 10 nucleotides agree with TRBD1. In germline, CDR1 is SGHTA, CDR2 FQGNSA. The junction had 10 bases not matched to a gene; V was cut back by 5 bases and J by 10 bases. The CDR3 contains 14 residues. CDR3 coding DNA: TGTGCCAGCAGCCTTGCGACAGGGGGCGCATTCTACACCTTC. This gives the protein CASSLATGGAFYTF.

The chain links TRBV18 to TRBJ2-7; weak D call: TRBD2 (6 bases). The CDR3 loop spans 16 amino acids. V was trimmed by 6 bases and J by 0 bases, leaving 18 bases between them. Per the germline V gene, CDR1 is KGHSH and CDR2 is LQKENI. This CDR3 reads CASSQSASVSSYEQYF. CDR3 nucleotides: TGTGCCAGCTCCCAGTCCGCTAGCGTCAGCTCCTACGAGCAGTACTTC.

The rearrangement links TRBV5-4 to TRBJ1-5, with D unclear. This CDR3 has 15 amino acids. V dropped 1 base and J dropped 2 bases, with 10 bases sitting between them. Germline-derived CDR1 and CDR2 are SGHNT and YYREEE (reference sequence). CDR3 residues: CASSLLPGGNQPQHF. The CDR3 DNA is TGTGCCAGCAGCTTGCTACCCGGGGGCAATCAGCCCCAGCATTTT.

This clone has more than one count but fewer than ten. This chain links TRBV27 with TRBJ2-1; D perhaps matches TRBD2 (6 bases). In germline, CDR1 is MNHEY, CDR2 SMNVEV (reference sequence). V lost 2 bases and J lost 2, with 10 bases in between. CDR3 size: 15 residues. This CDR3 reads CASSLRLATYNEQFF. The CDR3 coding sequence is TGTGCCAGCAGTTTACGGCTAGCGACCTACAATGAGCAGTTCTTC.

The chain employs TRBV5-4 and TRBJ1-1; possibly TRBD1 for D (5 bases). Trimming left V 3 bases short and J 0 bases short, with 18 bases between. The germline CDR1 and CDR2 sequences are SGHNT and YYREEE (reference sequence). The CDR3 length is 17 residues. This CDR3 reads CASSSQGRGFMNTEAFF. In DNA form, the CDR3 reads TGTGCCAGCAGCTCCCAGGGACGGGGGTTCATGAACACTGAAGCTTTCTTT.

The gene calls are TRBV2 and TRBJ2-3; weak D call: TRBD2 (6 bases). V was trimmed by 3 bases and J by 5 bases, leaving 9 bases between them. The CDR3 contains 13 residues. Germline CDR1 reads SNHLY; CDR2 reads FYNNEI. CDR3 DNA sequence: TGTGCCAGCAGTGATCTGGGGGGAGATACGCAGTATTTT. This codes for CASSDLGGDTQYF.

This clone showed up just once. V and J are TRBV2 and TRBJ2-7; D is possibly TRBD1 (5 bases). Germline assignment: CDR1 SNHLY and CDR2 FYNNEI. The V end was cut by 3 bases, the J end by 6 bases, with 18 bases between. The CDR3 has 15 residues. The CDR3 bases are TGTGCCAGCAGTGACCCAGCCTCCCTGCAGGGCGAGCAGTACTTC. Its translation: CASSDPASLQGEQYF.

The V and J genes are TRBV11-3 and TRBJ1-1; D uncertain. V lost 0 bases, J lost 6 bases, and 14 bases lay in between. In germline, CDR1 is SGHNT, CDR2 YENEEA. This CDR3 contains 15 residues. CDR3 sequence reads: CASSLDTGGRAEAFF. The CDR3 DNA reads TGTGCCAGCAGCTTAGATACGGGAGGGCGCGCTGAAGCTTTCTTT.

The CDR3 reads CASSSGDSGNTIYF. For the CDR3, the DNA is TGTGCCAGCAGTTCGGGAGACTCTGGAAACACCATATATTTT. The chain carries TRBV6-6 and TRBJ1-3; D unclear. V lost 4 bases, J lost 0 bases, and 7 bases lay in between. The CDR3 runs 14 residues. CDR1 MNHNY and CDR2 SVGAGI come from the germline V gene (reference sequence).

This chain's CDR3 is CASSLTGTSSPLHF. CDR3 in DNA: TGTGCCAGCAGCTTGACAGGGACCAGCTCACCCCTCCACTTT. J is TRBJ1-6 and V is TRBV11-2; 7 bases match TRBD1. CDR3 length: 14 residues. The trim removed 3 bases at V and 10 bases at J, leaving 6 bases unmatched. Per the germline V gene, CDR1 is SGHAT and CDR2 is FQNNGV.

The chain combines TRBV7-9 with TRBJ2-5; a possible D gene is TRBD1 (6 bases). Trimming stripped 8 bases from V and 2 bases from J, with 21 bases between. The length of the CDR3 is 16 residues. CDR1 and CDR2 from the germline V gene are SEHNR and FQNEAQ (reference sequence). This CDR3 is CASGYRASGNQETQYF. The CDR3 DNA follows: TGTGCCAGCGGGTACAGGGCCAGCGGCAATCAAGAGACCCAGTACTTC.

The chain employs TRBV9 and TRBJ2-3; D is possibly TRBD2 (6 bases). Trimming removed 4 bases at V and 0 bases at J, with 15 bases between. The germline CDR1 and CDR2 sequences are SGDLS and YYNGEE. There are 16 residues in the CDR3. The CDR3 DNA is TGTGCCAGCAGCCCGTGGGGGGTTTCTAGCACAGATACGCAGTATTTT. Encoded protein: CASSPWGVSSTDTQYF.

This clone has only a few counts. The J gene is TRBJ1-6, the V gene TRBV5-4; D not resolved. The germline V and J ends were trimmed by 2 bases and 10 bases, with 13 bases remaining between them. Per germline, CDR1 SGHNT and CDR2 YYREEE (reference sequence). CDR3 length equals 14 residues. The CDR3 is CASSLRGRESPLHF. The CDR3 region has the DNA TGTGCCAGCAGCTTAAGAGGGAGGGAGTCACCCCTCCACTTT.

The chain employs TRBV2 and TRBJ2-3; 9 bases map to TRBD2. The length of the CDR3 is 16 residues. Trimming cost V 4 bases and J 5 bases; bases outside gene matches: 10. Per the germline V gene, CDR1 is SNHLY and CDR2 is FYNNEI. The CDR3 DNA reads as TGTGCCAGCAGTGTGGAAGGCGGGAGGGTTGGAGATACGCAGTATTTT. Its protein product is CASSVEGGRVGDTQYF.

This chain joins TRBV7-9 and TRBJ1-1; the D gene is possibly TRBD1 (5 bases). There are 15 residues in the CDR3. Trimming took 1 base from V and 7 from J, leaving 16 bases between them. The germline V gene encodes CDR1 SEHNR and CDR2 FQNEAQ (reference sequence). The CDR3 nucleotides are TGTGCCAGCAGCTTAGGGGCAGGGCCCACCGATGAAGCTTTCTTT. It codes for CASSLGAGPTDEAFF. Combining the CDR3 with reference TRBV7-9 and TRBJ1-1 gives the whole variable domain DTGVSQNPRHKITKRGQNVTFRCDPISEHNRLYWYRQTLGQGPEFLTYFQNEAQLEKSRLLSDRFSAERPKGSFSTLEIQRTEQGDSAMYLCASSLGAGPTDEAFFGQGTRLTVV.

The chain's CDR3 is CASSRERSRPNEQFF. In nucleotides, the CDR3 is TGCGCCAGCAGCCGTGAGCGGTCCCGGCCGAATGAGCAGTTCTTC. The chain joins TRBV5-1 to TRBJ2-1; possibly TRBD2 for D (5 bases). The V end lost 4 bases, the J end lost 7 bases, and 18 bases lay between the germline ends. This CDR3 has 15 residues. Germline CDR1 reads SGHRS; CDR2 reads YFSETQ.

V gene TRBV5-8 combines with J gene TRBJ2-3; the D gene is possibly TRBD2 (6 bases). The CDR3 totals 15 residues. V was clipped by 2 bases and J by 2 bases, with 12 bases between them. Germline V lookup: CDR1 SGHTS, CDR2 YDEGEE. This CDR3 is CASSFTGLVTDTQYF. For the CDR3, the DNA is TGTGCCAGCAGCTTTACGGGACTGGTCACAGATACGCAGTATTTT.

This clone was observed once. The CDR3 sequence is CATTSDSAVGGYTF. The CDR3 DNA reads as TGTGCCACCACCTCCGACTCAGCTGTTGGGGGCTACACCTTC. The rearrangement joins TRBV28 to TRBJ1-2; D is unresolved. The CDR3 runs to 14 residues. With 10 bases removed from V and 8 bases from J, the gap between germline ends came to 23 bases. CDR1 and CDR2 from the germline V gene are MDHEN and SYDVKM.

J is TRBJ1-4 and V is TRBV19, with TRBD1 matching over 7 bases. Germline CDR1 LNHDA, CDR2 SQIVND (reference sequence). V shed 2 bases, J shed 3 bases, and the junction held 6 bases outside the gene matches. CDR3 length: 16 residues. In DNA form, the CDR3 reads TGTGCCAGTAGTATATCGGAGGGGACAGCTAATGAAAAACTGTTTTTT. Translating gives CASSISEGTANEKLFF.

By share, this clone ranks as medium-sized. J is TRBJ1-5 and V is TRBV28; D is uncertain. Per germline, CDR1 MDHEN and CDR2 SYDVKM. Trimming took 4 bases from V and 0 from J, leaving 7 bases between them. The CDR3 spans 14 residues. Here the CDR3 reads CASSSVYSNQPQHF. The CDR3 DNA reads TGTGCCAGCAGTTCGGTGTATAGCAATCAGCCCCAGCATTTT.

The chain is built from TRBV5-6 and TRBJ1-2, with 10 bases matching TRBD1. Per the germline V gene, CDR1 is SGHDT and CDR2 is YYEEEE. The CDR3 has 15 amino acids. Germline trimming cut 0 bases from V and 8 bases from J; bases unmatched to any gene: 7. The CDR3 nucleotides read TGTGCCAGCAGCTTGGGACAGGGGGCACTCTACGGCTACACCTTC. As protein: CASSLGQGALYGYTF.

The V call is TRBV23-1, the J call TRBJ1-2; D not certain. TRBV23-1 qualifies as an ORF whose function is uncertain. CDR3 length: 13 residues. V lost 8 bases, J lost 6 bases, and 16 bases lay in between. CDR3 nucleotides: TGCGCCAGCGCTAGGTCCGTTTGGCATGGCTACACCTTC. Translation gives CASARSVWHGYTF.

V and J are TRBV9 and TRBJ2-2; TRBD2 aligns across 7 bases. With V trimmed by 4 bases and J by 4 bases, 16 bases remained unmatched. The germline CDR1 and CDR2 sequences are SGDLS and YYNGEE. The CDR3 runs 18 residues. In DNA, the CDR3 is TGTGCCAGCAGCTCGACTAGCTCTCAGCGGGGCGGCACCGGGGAGCTGTTTTTT. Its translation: CASSSTSSQRGGTGELFF.

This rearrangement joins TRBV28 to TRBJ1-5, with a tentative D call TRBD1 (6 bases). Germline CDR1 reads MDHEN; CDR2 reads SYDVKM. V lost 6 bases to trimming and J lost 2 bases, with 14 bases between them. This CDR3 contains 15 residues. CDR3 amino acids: CASSQTWGRNQPQHF. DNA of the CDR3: TGTGCCAGCAGCCAAACGTGGGGGCGCAATCAGCCCCAGCATTTT.

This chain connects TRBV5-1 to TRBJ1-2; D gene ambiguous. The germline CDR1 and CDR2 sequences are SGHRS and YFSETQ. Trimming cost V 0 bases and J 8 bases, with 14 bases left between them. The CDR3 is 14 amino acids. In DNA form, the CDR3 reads TGCGCCAGCAGCTTGGGGCCGATTGGTAAGGGCTACACCTTC. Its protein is CASSLGPIGKGYTF.

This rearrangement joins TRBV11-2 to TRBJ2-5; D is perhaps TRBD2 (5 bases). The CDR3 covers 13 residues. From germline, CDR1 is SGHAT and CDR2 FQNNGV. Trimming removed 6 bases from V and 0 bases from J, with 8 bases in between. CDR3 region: CASSRTYQETQYF. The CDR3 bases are TGTGCCAGCAGTCGGACTTACCAAGAGACCCAGTACTTC.

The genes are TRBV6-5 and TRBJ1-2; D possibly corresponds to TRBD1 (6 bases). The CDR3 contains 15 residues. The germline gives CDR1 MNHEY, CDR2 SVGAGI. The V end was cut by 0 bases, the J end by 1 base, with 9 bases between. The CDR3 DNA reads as TGTGCCAGCAGTTACTCGGACAGACTTAACTATGGCTACACCTTC. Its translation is CASSYSDRLNYGYTF.

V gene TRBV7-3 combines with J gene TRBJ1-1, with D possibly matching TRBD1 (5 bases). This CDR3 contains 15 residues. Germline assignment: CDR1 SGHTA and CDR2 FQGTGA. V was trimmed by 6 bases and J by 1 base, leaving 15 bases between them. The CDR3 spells CASSPSGLTNTEAFF. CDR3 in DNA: TGTGCCAGCAGTCCATCAGGGCTGACGAACACTGAAGCTTTCTTT.

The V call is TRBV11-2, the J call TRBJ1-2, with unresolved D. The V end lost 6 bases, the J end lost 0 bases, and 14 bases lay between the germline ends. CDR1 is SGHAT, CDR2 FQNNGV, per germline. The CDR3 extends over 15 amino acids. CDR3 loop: CASRGAGPANYGYTF. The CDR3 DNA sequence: TGTGCCAGCAGAGGCGCGGGCCCCGCTAACTATGGCTACACCTTC.